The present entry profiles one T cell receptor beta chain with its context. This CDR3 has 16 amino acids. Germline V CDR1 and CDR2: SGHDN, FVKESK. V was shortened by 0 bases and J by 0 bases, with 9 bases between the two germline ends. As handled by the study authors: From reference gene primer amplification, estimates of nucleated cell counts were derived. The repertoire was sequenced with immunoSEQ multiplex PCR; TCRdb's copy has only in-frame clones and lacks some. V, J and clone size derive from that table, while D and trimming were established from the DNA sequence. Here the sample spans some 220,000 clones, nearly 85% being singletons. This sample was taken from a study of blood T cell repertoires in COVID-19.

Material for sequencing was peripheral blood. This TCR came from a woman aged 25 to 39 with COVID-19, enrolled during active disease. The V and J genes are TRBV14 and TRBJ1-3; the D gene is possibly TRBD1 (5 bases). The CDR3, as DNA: TGTGCCAGCAGCCAAGATCTAGGGGTCTCTGGAAACACCATATATTTT. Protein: CASSQDLGVSGNTIYF.